Listed here is a single T cell receptor (beta chain). Its antigen remains undetermined. Base qualities are not at hand, and no much larger clone is one base apart. TCRbeta CDR3 regions were amplified from genomic DNA by means of the immunoSEQ Assay, a bias-controlled multiplex PCR. In the paper's pipeline: Within the assay, amplification of reference gene primers was used to estimate how many nucleated cells each sample contained. To quantify the absolute abundance of each unique TCRbeta CDR3 rearrangement, sequence reads were collapsed and filtered. For each sample, productive Simpson clonality was calculated by taking the square root of Simpson's diversity index across productive rearrangements. Sourced from immuneACCESS, this table was stored by TCRdb with only in-frame sequences that have V and J called. A share of the clones is absent; for the studies checked, an unresolved V gene accounts for under half, and the remainder has no known explanation. V, J and clone size were drawn from that table, and D and trimming were deduced from the DNA. The sample contains 210,000 or so clones, just under 85% of them found a single time. Jointly, the top ten make up roughly 5% of the sample.

Trimming takes 4 bases off V and 7 bases off J; junction bases not matched to a gene: 6. The germline V gene (reference sequence) specifies SGHNT as CDR1 and YYREEE as CDR2. The CDR3 covers 14 residues, taking in both the cysteine and the phenylalanine. CDR3 DNA is the only sequence kept; it has 42 bases, read in frame from the first base. The data stem from a study of blood T cell repertoires in COVID-19 (TCRdb year 2020). Regarding the study in general: Collaborator samples came from the United States, Italy and Spain and covered acute and convalescent phases of COVID-19. The material from the prospective study consisted of cDNA or gDNA derived from T cells, B-cell-depleted T cells, or PBMCs. Deeply sampled blood TCRbeta repertoires from subjects exposed to, actively infected with, or recovered from COVID-19 were included in the dataset. The repertoires were released in a freely available public database meant as a resource for research on the immune response to SARS-CoV-2. Samples came from the ongoing ImmuneRACE study (first 160 participants) plus 1,254 subjects from 6 global collaborators. The sample metadata nearly always contained a de-identified subject ID, COVID-19 status, age in years and sex. Where available, HLA class I and class II types were taken from metadata supplied by the sample provider and were not determined by assay-based typing.

Whole blood was collected in K2EDTA tubes by collaborating institutions according to the institutions' own protocols. For TCRbeta analysis, collaborator samples were shipped as frozen whole blood, as isolated PBMCs, or as DNA extracted from either sample type. What the authors observed across the whole study: Clinical and demographic metadata were provided uncurated, with the amount varying by source and participant.

Source material: peripheral blood. The chain is assembled from TRBV5-4 and TRBJ2-1, with 9 middle bases fitting TRBD1. The sequence came from a woman aged 70-85 years with active or convalescent COVID-19. The sequence in DNA is TGTGCCAGCAGCGAGAGGACAGGGGTAAATGAGCAGTTCTTC. Its translation is CASSERTGVNEQFF.